These 25 T cell receptor beta chains originate from one sample sequenced in a study of CD8+CD57+ T cells in acquired aplastic anemia. An expansion of CD8+CD57+ cells by flow cytometry had been shown in patients chosen for sequencing. Profiles of TCR beta VDJ and CDR3 were generated from a genomic DNA template. MiXCR was run by TCRdb on the reads, yielding one entry per CDR3 protein. The top ten clones hold approximately 50% of a sample with over 150,000 distinct CDR3 sequences, 71% of them seen once. Specimen: sorted CD4+, CD8+, or CD8+CD57+ T cells (not recorded which) from PBMCs. Every receptor here comes from a human donor with aplastic anemia.

This clonotype is a singleton in its sample. The J gene is TRBJ2-1, the V gene TRBV5-1; D may be TRBD1 (7 bases). CDR3 length: 13 amino acids. Deletions cut 4 bases from V and 8 bases from J, with 13 bases between. Germline lookup yields CDR1 SGHRS and CDR2 YFSETQ. DNA for the CDR3: TGCGCCAGCAGCCTTACAGGGGACTATGAGCAGTTCTTC. Its translation is CASSLTGDYEQFF.

This chain connects TRBV12-3 or TRBV12-4 to TRBJ2-3; D gene ambiguous. Deletions cut 5 bases from V and 6 bases from J, with 6 bases between. This CDR3 contains 11 residues. The CDR3: CASSPLDTQYF. The CDR3 nucleotides read TGTGCCAGCAGTCCCCTGGATACGCAGTATTTT.

This clonotype has a count of ten or more. The rearrangement links TRBV24-1 to TRBJ1-2; 12 bases are shared with TRBD1. The V gene end was trimmed by 5 bases and the J gene end by 3 bases; junction bases not matched to a gene: 9. The CDR3 is made up of 17 amino acids. Germline CDR1 reads KGHDR; CDR2 reads SFDVKD. The CDR3 region is CATSARGQGAKDYGYTF. The DNA for the CDR3 is TGTGCCACCAGTGCTAGGGGACAGGGGGCGAAAGACTATGGCTACACCTTC.

This clonotype was counted a few times. The rearrangement links TRBV15 to TRBJ2-2; D is ambiguous. CDR1 is LNHNV and CDR2 is YYDKDF in the germline V gene (reference sequence). V lost 0 bases, J lost 6 bases, and 8 bases lay in between. The CDR3 totals 14 residues. The chain's CDR3 is CATSRDRPAGELFF. The DNA of the CDR3 is TGTGCCACCAGCAGAGACAGACCTGCCGGGGAGCTGTTTTTT.

This chain connects TRBV7-9 to TRBJ2-1; D gene ambiguous. The CDR3 is 13 residues long. The germline V gene has CDR1 SEHNR and CDR2 FQNEAQ (reference sequence). The V and J ends lost 1 base and 7 bases respectively, with 8 bases between them. Here the CDR3 reads CASSLEGPNEQFF. The CDR3 DNA reads TGTGCCAGCAGCTTAGAAGGTCCAAATGAGCAGTTCTTC.

The V call is TRBV12-3 or TRBV12-4, the J call TRBJ2-1; no firm D call. The CDR3 covers 12 residues. V was clipped by 5 bases and J by 12 bases, with 14 bases between them. Written as DNA, the CDR3 is TGTGCCAGCAGTGGCGCGGTGGGGTCGCAGTTCTTC. Its translation is CASSGAVGSQFF.

This clonotype was detected only a few times. The chain combines TRBV12-3 or TRBV12-4 with TRBJ1-2; D may be TRBD1 (5 bases). CDR3 length equals 14 residues. Between the trimmed V and J ends, which lost 1 base and 5 bases, there was a span of 11 bases. The DNA for the CDR3 is TGTGCCAGCAGTTTAGGTGCAGGGAAGTATGGCTACACCTTC. This encodes CASSLGAGKYGYTF.

On this clonotype itself: Without the conserved terminal phenylalanine or tryptophan, this CDR3 likely stems from a read error. The CDR3 bases are TGCGCCAGCAGCCAAGTAGGGACAGGCTTCCCGGATCAGCCCCAGCATTGT. This gives the protein CASSQVGTGFPDQPQHC. V and J are TRBV4-3 and TRBJ1-5, with 8 nucleotides matching TRBD1. CDR1 is LGHNA, CDR2 YSLEER, per germline. The J segment lost 5 bases and the V segment lost 1 base, leaving 10 bases of the junction unmatched. The CDR3 covers 17 residues.

This chain joins TRBV11-2 and TRBJ2-7, with D uncertain. This CDR3 region has 11 residues. The V end lost 5 bases, the J end lost 7 bases, and 9 bases lay between the germline ends. Germline lookup yields CDR1 SGHAT and CDR2 FQNNGV. The CDR3 protein is CASSPGGEQYF. As DNA, the CDR3 is TGTGCCAGCAGCCCGGGTGGTGAGCAGTACTTC.

The rearrangement uses TRBV2 and TRBJ1-2, with no clear D. Trimming pared 4 bases from V and 0 bases from J, leaving 6 bases between. CDR1 is SNHLY and CDR2 is FYNNEI in the germline V gene. This CDR3 is 13 amino acids long. DNA of the CDR3: TGTGCCAGCAGTGCGGAAGCTAACTATGGCTACACCTTC. This codes for CASSAEANYGYTF.

A word on this clonotype: A junction end diverges from the germline sequence, so it may reflect a read error. This chain joins TRBV7-2 and TRBJ2-7; 7 nucleotides line up with TRBD1. Germline V gives CDR1 SGHTA, CDR2 FQGNSA. The CDR3 contains 14 residues. The CDR3 loop reads CDSSYGTATYEQYF. DNA of the CDR3: TGTGACAGCAGCTACGGGACAGCTACCTACGAGCAGTACTTC.

In its sample, this clonotype was seen a few times. A much more abundant neighbour one base away suggests this may be a read error. This chain uses TRBV6-2 or TRBV6-3 with TRBJ2-7; no clear D gene. CDR3 length: 13 amino acids. From germline, CDR1 is MNHEY and CDR2 SVGEGT. The V end lost 2 bases, the J end lost 1 base, and 6 bases lay between the germline ends. CDR3 region: CASSYRVSYEQYF. The CDR3 coding sequence is TGTGCCAGCAGTTACCGGGTATCCTACGAGCAGTACTTC.

The J gene is TRBJ1-2, the V gene TRBV10-3, with D hard to call. The CDR3 totals 13 residues. Looked up from germline, CDR1 is ENHRY and CDR2 is SYGVKD. The V gene lost 2 bases and the J gene lost 6 bases, with 10 bases spanning the gap. CDR3 loop: CAISEPSRDGYTF. The CDR3 coding sequence is TGTGCCATCAGTGAGCCTTCAAGGGATGGCTACACCTTC.

The rearrangement joins TRBV2 to TRBJ2-2; D uncertain. Deletions cut 10 bases from V and 1 base from J, with 13 bases between. There are 14 residues in the CDR3. Germline V gene sequence: CDR1 SNHLY, CDR2 FYNNEI. The CDR3 here is CAIQPALNTGELFF. CDR3 DNA sequence: TGTGCCATCCAACCCGCTCTGAACACCGGGGAGCTGTTTTTT.

The chain is built from TRBV7-3 and TRBJ1-3, with D hard to call. From germline, CDR1 is SGHTA and CDR2 FQGTGA. CDR3 length: 12 residues. The V end lost 2 bases, the J end lost 7 bases, and 6 bases lay between the germline ends. CDR3 nucleotides: TGTGCCAGCAGCTTAGAGGGCAACACCATATATTTT. The encoded protein is CASSLEGNTIYF.

The V call is TRBV9, the J call TRBJ1-2; 8 nucleotides match TRBD1. The CDR3 runs 15 residues. Germline V gene lookup returns CDR1 SGDLS and CDR2 YYNGEE. V lost 0 bases to trimming and J lost 4 bases; unmatched junction nucleotides: 5. The CDR3 bases are TGTGCCAGCAGCGTAGTTTCCGGACAGGGCTATGGCTACACCTTC. This sequence encodes CASSVVSGQGYGYTF.

The V call is TRBV20-1, the J call TRBJ2-1, with D perhaps matching TRBD2 (6 bases). Germline CDR1 DFQATT, CDR2 SNEGSKA (reference sequence). The CDR3 has 15 residues. Between the trimmed V and J ends, which lost 6 bases and 7 bases, there was a span of 22 bases. CDR3 sequence: CSARVWGGAINEQFF. DNA of the CDR3: TGCAGTGCCCGTGTTTGGGGCGGGGCCATTAATGAGCAGTTCTTC.

J is TRBJ2-7 and V is TRBV10-3; D is undetermined. CDR1 is ENHRY and CDR2 is SYGVKD in the germline V gene. This CDR3 is 11 amino acids long. V dropped 2 bases and J dropped 3 bases, with 2 bases sitting between them. Here the CDR3 DNA reads TGTGCCATCAGTGAGGGCTACGAGCAGTACTTC. The encoded protein is CAISEGYEQYF.

The chain employs TRBV7-6 and TRBJ2-5; 8 positions agree with TRBD2. The CDR3 is 13 amino acids. Trimming took 5 bases from V and 9 from J; bases not matched to a gene: 8. Germline CDR1 is SGHVS and CDR2 is FNYEAQ. The CDR3 DNA reads TGTGCCAGCAGCGTCAATACGGGGGGGGCCCAGTACTTC. Its translation is CASSVNTGGAQYF.

The gene calls are TRBV29-1 and TRBJ2-5; D possibly corresponds to TRBD2 (7 bases). The CDR3 has 16 amino acids. Per the germline V gene, CDR1 is SQVTM and CDR2 is ANQGSEA. V lost 7 bases and J 5 bases, leaving 26 bases between the germline ends. In DNA form, the CDR3 reads TGCAGCGCCAGGTGGGGGGGCGGAAGGTCTAAGGAGACCCAGTACTTC. It specifies CSARWGGGRSKETQYF.

The chain has TRBV20-1 and TRBJ1-2; maybe TRBD1 (5 bases). The CDR3 extends over 13 amino acids. The V gene lost 6 bases and the J gene lost 4 bases, with 15 bases spanning the gap. Germline V gene sequence: CDR1 DFQATT, CDR2 SNEGSKA (reference sequence). The chain's CDR3 is CSAPDRGTYGYTF. CDR3 sequence (DNA): TGCAGTGCACCCGACCGGGGCACCTATGGCTACACCTTC.

The V and J genes are TRBV19 and TRBJ2-1, with D possibly matching TRBD1 (7 bases). CDR1 is LNHDA, CDR2 SQIVND, per germline (reference sequence). Deletions cut 6 bases from V and 8 bases from J, with 20 bases between. The CDR3 runs 15 residues. For the CDR3, the DNA is TGTGCCAGTAGAAACCGGCAGGGGGGCCACTATGAGCAGTTCTTC. Translating gives CASRNRQGGHYEQFF.

This clonotype was found once. V is TRBV7-9 and J is TRBJ1-1; a weak D match, TRBD1 (6 bases). The CDR3 has 16 amino acids. V gave up 1 base and J gave up 0 bases, with 12 bases separating them. The germline gives CDR1 SEHNR, CDR2 FQNEAQ (reference sequence). The CDR3 coding sequence is TGTGCCAGCAGCTTAGATCCGGGGACACTGAACACTGAAGCTTTCTTT. It is translated as CASSLDPGTLNTEAFF.

The table lists this clonotype with a few counts. The chain joins TRBV20-1 to TRBJ2-7, with D tentatively TRBD1 or TRBD2 (5 bases each). The CDR3 consists of 12 residues. The ends were cut back, 8 bases at V and 5 bases at J, with 16 bases in the middle. The V gene's germline CDR1 is DFQATT and CDR2 SNEGSKA (reference sequence). CDR3 residues: CSPSGTVDEQYF. The CDR3 nucleotides are TGCAGTCCCAGTGGGACCGTGGACGAGCAGTACTTC.

Points on this clonotype: An end of the junction does not agree with germline; a read error may underlie this. V gene TRBV19 combines with J gene TRBJ2-1, with TRBD1 identical over 8 bases. Germline V CDR1 and CDR2: LNHDA, SQIVND (reference sequence). The CDR3 is 12 amino acids. The chain's CDR3 is CASSNTGGRKAF. In DNA form, the CDR3 reads TGTGCCAGTAGTAATACAGGGGGACGTAAAGCTTTC.